This T cell receptor beta chain was sequenced in a study of blood T cells in healthy people across ages (dated by TCRdb to the mid-2010s). The study in broad terms: In model experiments, template switching captured about one uniquely barcoded TCR beta cDNA molecule for every two T cells. The study measured age-related changes in TCR beta repertoire diversity using deep sequencing normalized with unique cDNA molecular identifiers. The donors were split into four age groups: young (average about 16 years), middle-aged (39), aged (62) and long-lived (roughly 80). Donors of different ages were randomly distributed across sequencing lanes to avoid experimental bias. The study analyzed two additional independent replicas of 1 million unique cDNA reads from the same blood draw for two donors, one aged 18 to 30 and one aged 80 or older. Study-wide conclusions, independent of this receptor: Compared with the aged group, the long-lived group had more naive CD4+ T cells, fewer expanded clones and increased TCR diversity, a pattern suggesting age selection. Because donor CMV infection status was unknown, age-related changes in expanded clonotypes were potentially confounded. Bulk unsorted PBMC profiling prevented conclusive comparison of naive and antigen-experienced compartments. Estimates of total diversity based on one million sequenced T cells were regarded as lower bounds and as underestimates. A strong correlation was found between observed TCR beta diversity and the percentage of naive T cells measured by flow cytometry. As age increased, observed TCR beta diversity per million T cells dropped in a roughly linear way, and a significant reduction was already evident by age about 40.

Systemically healthy Caucasian individuals from Russia, some 36 in total and aged 6 to 90 years, were included as donors. Each donor gave 8.5 to 10 milliliters of peripheral blood, collected into EDTA-treated Vacutainer tubes. Ficoll-Paque density-gradient centrifugation was used to isolate PBMCs, with at least 6 million obtained per sample. Trizol reagent was used to extract total RNA from PBMCs, with at least 5 micrograms per sample. For every donor, an aliquot of PBMCs went through flow cytometry to measure the percentages of naive CD45RAhigh/CD27high T cells. As regards this clonotype: This receptor's antigen is unknown. A junction boundary mismatches the germline segment, possibly from a read error.

The CDR3, from cysteine to phenylalanine, totals 14 residues. Only the CDR3 region is kept as DNA, spanning 42 bases read in frame from base 1. Looking up the germline V gene (reference sequence) yields CDR1 DFQATT and CDR2 SNEGSKA. The library was made by 5' RACE. For sequencing, an Illumina HiSeq 2500 was employed. The second PCR ran for about 6 to 11 cycles and used a J-beta primer mix along with a sample-barcoded 5' primer. Each TCR beta cDNA molecule received a unique molecular identifier from a template-switch 5' adaptor carrying 12 random nucleotides. At least 2.5 million CDR3-containing paired-end reads were obtained from each sample. First-strand cDNA synthesis was performed from all RNA using the Mint cDNA synthesis kit, with priming by a TRBC-specific oligonucleotide. Following uracil-DNA glycosylase treatment, a first 18-cycle PCR with universal primers M1SS and BC2_uni_R was performed on all cDNA. Regarding the original processing steps: Normalization of each sample was performed by random selection of 1 million high-quality reads, each carrying a distinct molecular identifier. Reads with shared molecular identifiers were discarded instead of being binned into consensus sequences. MiTCR, with a Q25 quality threshold and the strictest error-elimination algorithm, was used for CDR3 identification, clonotype clustering and error correction. A nonparametric unseen species model using Euler transformation provided a lower-bound estimate of total TCR beta diversity. TCRdb reworked the public reads: Q25 trimming with fastp, MiXCR clone assembly, productive beta chains retained. CDR3 protein duplicates are merged, each entry listing the most common genes and DNA. TCRdb, rather than the study authors, made the V and J calls. The sample table contains roughly 730,000 distinct CDR3 sequences; only one count was recorded for 56% of them. The ten largest clones capture approximately 24% of the sample.

The V and J genes are TRBV20-1 and TRBJ2-1; matching of 6 bases hints at TRBD1 as the D gene. The receptor was derived from a man aged 40-49 years in good health. The sample consisted of blood. The encoded CDR3 is CSTRDLGAHNEQFF. The sequenced DNA: TGCAGTACTAGAGATTTGGGGGCCCACAATGAGCAGTTCTTC.